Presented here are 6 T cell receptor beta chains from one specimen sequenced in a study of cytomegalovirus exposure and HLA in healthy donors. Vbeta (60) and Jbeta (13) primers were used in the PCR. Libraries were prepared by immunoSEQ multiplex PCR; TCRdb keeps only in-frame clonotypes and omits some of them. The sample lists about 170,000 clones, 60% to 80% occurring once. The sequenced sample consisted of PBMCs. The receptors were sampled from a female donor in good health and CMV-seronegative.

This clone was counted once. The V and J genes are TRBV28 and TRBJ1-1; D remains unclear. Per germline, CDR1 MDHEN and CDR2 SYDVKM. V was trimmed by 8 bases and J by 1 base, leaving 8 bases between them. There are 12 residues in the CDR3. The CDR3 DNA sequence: TGTGCCAGCGGGAGGGCGAACACTGAAGCTTTCTTT. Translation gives CASGRANTEAFF.

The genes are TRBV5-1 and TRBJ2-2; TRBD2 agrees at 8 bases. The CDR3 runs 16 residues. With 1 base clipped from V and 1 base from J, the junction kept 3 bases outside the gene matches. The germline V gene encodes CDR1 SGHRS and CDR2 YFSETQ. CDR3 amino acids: CASSLYTSGNTGELFF. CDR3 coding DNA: TGCGCCAGCAGCTTGTATACTAGCGGGAACACCGGGGAGCTGTTTTTT. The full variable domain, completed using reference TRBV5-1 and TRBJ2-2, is KAGVTQTPRYLIKTRGQQVTLSCSPISGHRSVSWYQQTPGQGLQFLFEYFSETQRNKGNFPGRFSGRQFSNSRSEMNVSTLELGDSALYLCASSLYTSGNTGELFFGEGSRLTVL.

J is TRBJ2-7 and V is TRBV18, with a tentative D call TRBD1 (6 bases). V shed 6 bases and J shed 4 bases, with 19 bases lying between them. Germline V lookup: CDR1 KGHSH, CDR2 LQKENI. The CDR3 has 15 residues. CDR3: CASSRTGSLLYEQYF. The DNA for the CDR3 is TGTGCCAGCTCTCGCACAGGGTCTTTGCTTTACGAGCAGTACTTC.

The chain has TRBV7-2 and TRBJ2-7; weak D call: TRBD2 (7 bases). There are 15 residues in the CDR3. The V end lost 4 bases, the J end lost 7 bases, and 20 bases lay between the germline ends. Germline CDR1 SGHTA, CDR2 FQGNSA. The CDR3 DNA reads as TGTGCCAGCAGCTGGAAGGGGGGGGAAAACCTAGAGCAGTACTTC. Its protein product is CASSWKGGENLEQYF.

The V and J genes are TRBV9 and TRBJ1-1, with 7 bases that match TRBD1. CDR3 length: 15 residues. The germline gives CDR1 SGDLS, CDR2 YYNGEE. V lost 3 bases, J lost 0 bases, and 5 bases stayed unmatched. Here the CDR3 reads CASSALTGLNTEAFF. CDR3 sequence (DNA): TGTGCCAGCAGCGCCCTGACAGGGCTGAACACTGAAGCTTTCTTT.

The chain's CDR3 is CASNPGQGGTEAFF. CDR3 coding DNA: TGTGCCAGTAACCCTGGACAGGGTGGGACTGAAGCTTTCTTT. The chain has TRBV19 and TRBJ1-1; 8 bases agree with TRBD1. With V trimmed by 7 bases and J by 5 bases, 9 bases remained unmatched. In germline, CDR1 is LNHDA, CDR2 SQIVND (reference sequence). CDR3 size: 14 residues.